One sample yielded the 3 T cell receptor beta chains listed below, sequenced in a study of early T cells in non-severe SARS-CoV-2 infection. Using its own MiXCR run on the 5' RACE reads, TCRdb lists one record per CDR3 protein. In the table there are over 55,000 distinct CDR3 sequences, less than 9.5% of which are singletons. Input material: whole blood. The receptors come from an adult who was a healthcare worker with PCR-confirmed SARS-CoV-2 infection or an uninfected control (not recorded which).

A few counts support this clonotype. J is TRBJ2-7 and V is TRBV10-3; 8 nucleotides match TRBD1. The germline V gene encodes CDR1 ENHRY and CDR2 SYGVKD. The CDR3 is 12 amino acids. J was trimmed by 6 bases and V by 8 bases; bases with no gene match: 6. This CDR3 reads CAIGSGGGEQYF. For the CDR3, the DNA is TGTGCCATCGGCTCAGGGGGCGGCGAGCAGTACTTC.

In this sample, this clonotype turned up a few times. V gene TRBV30 combines with J gene TRBJ2-3, with D maybe TRBD2 (7 bases). In germline, CDR1 is GTSNPN, CDR2 SVGIG (reference sequence). This CDR3 has 16 residues. Trimming took 0 bases from V and 2 from J, leaving 15 bases between them. This CDR3 is CAWSVPGGAHTDTQYF. DNA of the CDR3: TGTGCCTGGAGTGTACCGGGGGGCGCGCACACAGATACGCAGTATTTT.

This chain links TRBV12-3 or TRBV12-4 with TRBJ2-5; 8 nucleotides align to TRBD2. This CDR3 contains 15 residues. V dropped 3 bases and J dropped 4; count of bases not matched to a gene: 7. CDR3 DNA: TGTGCCAGCAGTTTGAGGTCGGGAGGGGGAGAGACCCAGTACTTC. As protein: CASSLRSGGGETQYF.